This TCR beta chain was observed in a study of T-cell memory formation after mild COVID-19. Study-wide context: Largely donor-specific TCR clusters were found. Overall study findings and caveats: Day 15 to 85 contracting clones showed balanced CD4/CD8; later expanders leaned CD4+. Memory cells collected pre-infection included some clones that later responded, suggesting cross-reactive memory joined.

This clonotype has just a few counts. As yet, its antigen is unknown. V lost 4 bases and J 0 bases, leaving 12 bases between the germline ends. The CDR3 runs to 16 residues. The germline V gene encodes CDR1 LGHDT and CDR2 YNNKEL (reference sequence). A 5'RACE reaction primed in the constant segment made cDNA libraries of TCR alpha and TCR beta, and these carried sample barcodes and UMIs. TCRdb analysed the 5' RACE reads with MiXCR anew, one entry per CDR3 protein. This table has 470,000 or so distinct CDR3 sequences, approximately 18% appearing once. Input material: PBMCs or a T cell subset sorted from them (not recorded which). The TCR was taken from a man aged 18 to 29 who had mild COVID-19 (a few samples of this study predate the infection). Cell type and time point are not known. The chain couples TRBV3-1 to TRBJ2-2; D is unresolved. CDR3 DNA: TGTGCCAGCAGCCGAGAGGACGGTTCGAACACCGGGGAGCTGTTTTTT. Translation gives CASSREDGSNTGELFF.